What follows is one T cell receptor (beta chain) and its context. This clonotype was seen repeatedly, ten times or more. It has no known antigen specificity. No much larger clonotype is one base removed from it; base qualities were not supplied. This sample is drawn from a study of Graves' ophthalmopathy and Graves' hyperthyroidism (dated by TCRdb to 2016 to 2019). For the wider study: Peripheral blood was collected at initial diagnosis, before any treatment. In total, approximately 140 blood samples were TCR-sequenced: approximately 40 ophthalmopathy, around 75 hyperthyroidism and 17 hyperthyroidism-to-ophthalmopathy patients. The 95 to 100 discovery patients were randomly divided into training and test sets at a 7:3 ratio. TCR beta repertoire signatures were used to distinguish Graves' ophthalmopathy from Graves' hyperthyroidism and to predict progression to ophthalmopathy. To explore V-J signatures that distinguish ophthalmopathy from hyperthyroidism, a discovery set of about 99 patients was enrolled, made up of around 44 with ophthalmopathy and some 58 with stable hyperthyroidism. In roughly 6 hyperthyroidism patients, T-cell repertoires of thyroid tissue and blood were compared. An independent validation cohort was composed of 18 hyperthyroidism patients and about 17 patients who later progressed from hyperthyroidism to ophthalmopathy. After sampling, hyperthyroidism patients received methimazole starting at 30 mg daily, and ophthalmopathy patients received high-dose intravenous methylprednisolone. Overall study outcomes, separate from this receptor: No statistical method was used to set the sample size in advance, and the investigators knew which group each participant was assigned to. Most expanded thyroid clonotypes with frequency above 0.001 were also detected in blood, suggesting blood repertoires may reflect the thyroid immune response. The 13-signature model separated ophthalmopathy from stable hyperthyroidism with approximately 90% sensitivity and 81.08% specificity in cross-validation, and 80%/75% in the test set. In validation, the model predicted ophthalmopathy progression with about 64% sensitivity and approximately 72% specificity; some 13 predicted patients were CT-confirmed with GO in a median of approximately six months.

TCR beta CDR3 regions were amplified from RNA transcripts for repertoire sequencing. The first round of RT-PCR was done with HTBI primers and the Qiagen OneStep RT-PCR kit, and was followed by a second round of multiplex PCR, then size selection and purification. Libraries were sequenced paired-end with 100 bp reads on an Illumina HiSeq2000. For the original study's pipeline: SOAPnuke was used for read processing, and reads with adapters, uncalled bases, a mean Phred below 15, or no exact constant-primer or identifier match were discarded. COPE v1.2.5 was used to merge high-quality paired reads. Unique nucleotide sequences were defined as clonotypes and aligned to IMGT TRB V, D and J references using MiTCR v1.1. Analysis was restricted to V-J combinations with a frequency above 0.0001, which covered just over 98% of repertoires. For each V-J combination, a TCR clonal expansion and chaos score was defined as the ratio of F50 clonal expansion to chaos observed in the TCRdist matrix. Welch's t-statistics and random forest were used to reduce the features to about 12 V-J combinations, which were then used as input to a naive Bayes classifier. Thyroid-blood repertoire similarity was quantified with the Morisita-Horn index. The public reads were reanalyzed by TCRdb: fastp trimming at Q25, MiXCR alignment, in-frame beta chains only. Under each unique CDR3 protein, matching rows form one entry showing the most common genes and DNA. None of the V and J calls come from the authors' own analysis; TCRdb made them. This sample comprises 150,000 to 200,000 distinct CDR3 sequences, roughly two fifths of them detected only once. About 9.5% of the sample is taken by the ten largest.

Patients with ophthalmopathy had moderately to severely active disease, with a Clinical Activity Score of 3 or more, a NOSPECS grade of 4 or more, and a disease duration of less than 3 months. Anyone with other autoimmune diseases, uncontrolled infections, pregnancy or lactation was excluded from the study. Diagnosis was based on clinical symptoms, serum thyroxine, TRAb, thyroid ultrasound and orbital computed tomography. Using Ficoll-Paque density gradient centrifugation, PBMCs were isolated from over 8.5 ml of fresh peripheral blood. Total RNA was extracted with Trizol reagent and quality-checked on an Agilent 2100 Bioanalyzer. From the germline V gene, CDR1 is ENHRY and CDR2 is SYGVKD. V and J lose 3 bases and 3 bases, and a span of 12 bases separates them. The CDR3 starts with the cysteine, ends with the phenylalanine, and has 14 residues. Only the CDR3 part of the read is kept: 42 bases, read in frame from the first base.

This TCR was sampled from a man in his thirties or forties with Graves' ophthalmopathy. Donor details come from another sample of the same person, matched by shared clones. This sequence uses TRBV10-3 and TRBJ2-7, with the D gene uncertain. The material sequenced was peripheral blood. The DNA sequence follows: TGTGCCATCAGTGATAGTGGCGGCTTCTACGAGCAGTACTTC. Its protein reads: CAISDSGGFYEQYF.